This T cell receptor (beta chain) was identified in a study of cytomegalovirus exposure and HLA in healthy donors. Across the study: Within an early data release were tens of millions of unique TCRs drawn from HLA-typed donors.

This PCR relied on a set of 60 Vbeta primers and 13 Jbeta primers. Profiled with immunoSEQ multiplex PCR; TCRdb holds only in-frame clones, not every one. The sample has about 94,000 clones, around 8% seen once. Germline values: CDR1 MDHEN, CDR2 SYDVKM. The CDR3 is made up of 13 amino acids. Trimming removed 2 bases from V and 3 bases from J, with 8 bases in between. Findings of the study overall: Researchers counted approximately 160 TCR beta chains as cytomegalovirus-associated. Among TCR sequences, most were rare, though some public TCRs appeared in many donors.

Concerning this clone: Antigen specificity is unknown.

This sequence was found in a man in his forties or fifties in good health and CMV-seronegative. The sample comprised PBMCs. The chain uses TRBV28 and TRBJ2-7, with D maybe TRBD1 (5 bases). The CDR3 DNA sequence: TGTGCCAGCAGTTTAGGCAGGGACTACGAGCAGTACTTC. Residues: CASSLGRDYEQYF.